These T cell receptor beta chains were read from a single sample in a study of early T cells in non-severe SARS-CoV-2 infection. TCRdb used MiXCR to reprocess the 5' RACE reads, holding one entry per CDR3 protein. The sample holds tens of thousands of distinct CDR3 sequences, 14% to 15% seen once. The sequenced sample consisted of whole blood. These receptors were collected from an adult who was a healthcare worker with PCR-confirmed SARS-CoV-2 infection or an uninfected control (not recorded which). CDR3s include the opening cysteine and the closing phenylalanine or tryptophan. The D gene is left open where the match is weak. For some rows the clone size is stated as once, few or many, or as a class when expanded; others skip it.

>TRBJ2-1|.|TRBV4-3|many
CASSQARWGAYNEQFF
TGCGCCAGCAGCCAAGCTCGGTGGGGGGCCTACAATGAGCAGTTCTTC
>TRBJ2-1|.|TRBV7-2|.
CASSASGNEQFF
TGTGCCAGCAGCGCAAGCGGAAATGAGCAGTTCTTC
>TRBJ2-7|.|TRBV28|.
CASTQGRYEQYF
TGTGCCAGCACTCAGGGGCGGTACGAGCAGTACTTC
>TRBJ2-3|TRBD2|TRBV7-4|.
CASSPMGAGETDTQYF
TGTGCCAGCAGCCCAATGGGAGCGGGAGAGACAGATACGCAGTATTTT
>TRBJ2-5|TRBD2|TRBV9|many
CASSQSSGRAETQYF
TGTGCCAGCAGCCAAAGTAGCGGGAGGGCGGAGACCCAGTACTTC
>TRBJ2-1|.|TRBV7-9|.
CASSPQGRRRAYEQFF
TGTGCCAGCAGCCCCCAGGGACGCCGGCGGGCCTATGAGCAGTTCTTC
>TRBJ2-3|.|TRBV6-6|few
CASSYGRGMTDTQYF
TGTGCCAGCAGTTACGGGCGCGGGATGACAGATACGCAGTATTTT
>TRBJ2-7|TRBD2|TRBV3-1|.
CASSPAQREGDYEQYF
TGTGCCAGCAGCCCCGCTCAGCGGGAGGGTGACTACGAGCAGTACTTC
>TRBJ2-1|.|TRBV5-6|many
CASSLDRGRNEQFF
TGTGCCAGCAGCTTGGATAGGGGCAGGAATGAGCAGTTCTTC
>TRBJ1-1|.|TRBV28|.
CASTPSGGRTEAFF
TGTGCCAGCACTCCATCGGGGGGAAGAACTGAAGCTTTCTTT
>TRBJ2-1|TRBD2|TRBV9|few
CASSLNSGISNEQFF
TGTGCCAGCAGTCTCAACAGCGGGATCAGCAATGAGCAGTTCTTC
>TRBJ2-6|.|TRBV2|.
CASRQDSRSSGANVLTF
TGTGCCAGCAGACAGGACAGCAGAAGCTCTGGGGCCAACGTCCTGACTTTC
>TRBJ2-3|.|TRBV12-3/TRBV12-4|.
CASSSGLVADTQYF
TGTGCCAGCAGTTCGGGACTGGTAGCAGATACGCAGTATTTT
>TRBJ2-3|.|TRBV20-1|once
CSASGDTQYF
TGCAGTGCTAGCGGGGATACGCAGTATTTT
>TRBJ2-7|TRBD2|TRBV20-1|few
CSAGTSGISYEQYF
TGCAGTGCCGGGACTAGCGGGATCTCCTACGAGCAGTACTTC
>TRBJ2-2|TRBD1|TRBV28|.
CASSWDRGIGELFF
TGTGCCAGCAGTTGGGACAGGGGGATCGGGGAGCTGTTTTTT
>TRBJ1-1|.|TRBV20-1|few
CSCLGSPGQEGAFF
TGCAGTTGCCTAGGATCGCCCGGCCAGGAGGGAGCTTTCTTT
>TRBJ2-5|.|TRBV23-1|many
CASSLEGSEETQYF
TGCGCCAGCAGTCTTGAGGGGTCGGAGGAGACCCAGTACTTC
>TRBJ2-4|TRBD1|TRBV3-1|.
CASSQAGGENIQYF
TGTGCCAGCAGCCAAGCAGGGGGCGAAAACATTCAGTACTTC
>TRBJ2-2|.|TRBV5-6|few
CASTGQSTGELFF
TGTGCCAGCACAGGACAGTCCACCGGGGAGCTGTTTTTT
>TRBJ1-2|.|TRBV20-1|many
CSWVLVGQVYGYTF
TGCAGCTGGGTGCTCGTCGGGCAGGTCTATGGCTACACCTTC
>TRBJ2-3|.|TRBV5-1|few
CASSDGGITDTQYF
TGCGCCAGCAGCGATGGGGGGATCACAGATACGCAGTATTTT
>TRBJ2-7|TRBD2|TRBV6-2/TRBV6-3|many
CASSSGGYEQYF
TGTGCCAGCTCTAGCGGGGGATACGAGCAGTACTTC
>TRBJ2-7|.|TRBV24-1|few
CATSEGSSYEQYF
TGTGCCACCAGTGAAGGGTCTTCCTACGAGCAGTACTTC
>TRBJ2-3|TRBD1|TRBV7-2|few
CASSLVTGGKYF
TGTGCCAGCAGCTTAGTGACAGGGGGCAAGTATTTT
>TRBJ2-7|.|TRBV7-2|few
CASSPAQVVYEQYF
TGTGCCAGCAGCCCGGCCCAGGTTGTTTACGAGCAGTACTTC
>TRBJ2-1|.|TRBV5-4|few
CASRTGTYNEQFF
TGTGCCAGCAGAACAGGGACCTACAATGAGCAGTTCTTC
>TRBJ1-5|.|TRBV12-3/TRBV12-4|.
CASSLAAGNGNQPQHF
TGTGCCAGCAGTTTAGCAGCAGGGAATGGCAATCAGCCCCAGCATTTT
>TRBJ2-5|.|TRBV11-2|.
CASSDGSAQETQYF
TGTGCCAGCAGCGACGGGAGCGCACAAGAGACCCAGTACTTC
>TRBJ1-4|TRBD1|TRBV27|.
CASRRTGRNEKLFF
TGTGCCAGCCGAAGGACAGGCAGAAACGAAAAACTGTTTTTT
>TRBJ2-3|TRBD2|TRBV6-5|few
CASSYSAASGLMNTQYF
TGTGCCAGCAGTTACTCGGCTGCTAGCGGACTTATGAATACGCAGTATTTT